This T cell receptor (beta chain) was identified in a study of blood T cell repertoires in COVID-19. Produced via immunoSEQ multiplex PCR; TCRdb's table is partial and in-frame only. The sample has about 310,000 clones, about 85% seen once; the top ten hold 1.5% to 2%. In assigning cohorts, the study relied on participant-reported clinical history. The germline V gene has CDR1 SGHTA and CDR2 FQGTGA. V lost 2 bases to trimming and J lost 8 bases, with 19 bases between them. This CDR3 is built from 16 residues. The specimen was PBMCs or T cells enriched from blood (not recorded which). The TCR comes from a woman younger than 45 who had been exposed to COVID-19. This chain uses TRBV7-3 with TRBJ2-1; D is ambiguous. Here the CDR3 reads CASSLGSAISSDEQFF. CDR3 sequence (DNA): TGTGCCAGCAGCTTAGGGTCGGCAATATCGAGCGATGAGCAGTTCTTC.